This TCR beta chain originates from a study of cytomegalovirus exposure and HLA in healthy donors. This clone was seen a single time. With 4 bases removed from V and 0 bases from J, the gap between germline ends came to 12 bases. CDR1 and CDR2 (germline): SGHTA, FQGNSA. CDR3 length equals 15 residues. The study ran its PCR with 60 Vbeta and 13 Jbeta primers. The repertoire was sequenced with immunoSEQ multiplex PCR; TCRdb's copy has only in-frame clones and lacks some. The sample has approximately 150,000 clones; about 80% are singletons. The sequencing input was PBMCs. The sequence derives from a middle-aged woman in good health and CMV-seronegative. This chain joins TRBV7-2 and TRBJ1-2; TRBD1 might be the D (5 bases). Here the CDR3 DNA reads TGTGCCAGCAGCTCTGCAGGGCCCTCTAACTATGGCTACACCTTC. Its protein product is CASSSAGPSNYGYTF.